One and the same sample provided the 27 T cell receptor beta chains below, sequenced in a study of monozygotic twins with inflammatory bowel disease. TCRdb re-called the 5' RACE reads and shows each CDR3 protein once, DNA omitted. Its clone listing holds more than 100,000 distinct CDR3 sequences. Source material: blood. Receptors originate from a human donor with ulcerative colitis or Crohn's disease, or a healthy co-twin of an affected twin (not recorded which).

The chain uses TRBV28 and TRBJ2-7; TCRdb outputs TRBD1, but without DNA this stays unchecked. This CDR3 region has 13 residues. Per the germline V gene, CDR1 is MDHEN and CDR2 is SYDVKM. The CDR3 region is CASKRTGNYEQYF.

The chain couples TRBV7-9 to TRBJ2-5; the D call from TCRdb, TRBD1, cannot be confirmed without DNA. The germline gives CDR1 SEHNR, CDR2 FQNEAQ (reference sequence). The CDR3 length is 14 residues. The chain's CDR3 is CASSPRYTQETQYF.

J is TRBJ2-7 and V is TRBV7-2; TCRdb's D call of TRBD2 is untestable without DNA. CDR3 length: 12 amino acids. CDR1 SGHTA and CDR2 FQGNSA come from the germline V gene. The CDR3 spells CASTLSAYEQYF. The variable domain in full, completed from reference TRBV7-2 and TRBJ2-7, reads GAGVSQSPSNKVTEKGKDVELRCDPISGHTALYWYRQSLGQGLEFLIYFQGNSAPDKSGLPSDRFSAERTGGSVSTLTIQRTQQEDSAVYLCASTLSAYEQYFGPGTRLTVT.

V is TRBV12-3 or TRBV12-4 and J is TRBJ2-4; TCRdb's assignment of TRBD2 cannot be checked, as there is no DNA. The CDR3 covers 16 residues. CDR3 residues: CASSDLSGTGQNIQYF.

The rearrangement links TRBV6-5 to TRBJ1-5; TCRdb returns TRBD1, unconfirmable since there is no DNA. CDR1 is MNHEY and CDR2 is SVGAGI in the germline V gene. CDR3 length: 14 amino acids. The CDR3 sequence: CASSYDRNNQPQHF.

V gene TRBV11-2 combines with J gene TRBJ2-1; the D gene TCRdb calls, TRBD2, cannot be checked with no DNA. Per the germline V gene, CDR1 is SGHAT and CDR2 is FQNNGV. The CDR3 totals 15 residues. The CDR3 is CASSLIVQRGVILFF.

This rearrangement joins TRBV4-3 to TRBJ2-2. The CDR3 is 14 amino acids. Per the germline V gene, CDR1 is LGHNA and CDR2 is YSLEER. This CDR3 reads CASSQDWAVGELFF.

The CDR3 protein is CAISAGTGSNQPQHF. The chain has TRBV10-3 and TRBJ1-5; no DNA is available, so the TRBD1 call from TCRdb remains unchecked. The CDR3 is 15 residues long. Germline V lookup: CDR1 ENHRY, CDR2 SYGVKD.

The chain couples TRBV18 to TRBJ2-1. Germline V gene sequence: CDR1 KGHSH, CDR2 LQKENI. This CDR3 region has 13 residues. CDR3 region: CASSQWAGNEQFF.

The rearrangement links TRBV30 to TRBJ1-5. There are 15 residues in the CDR3. Looked up from germline, CDR1 is GTSNPN and CDR2 is SVGIG (reference sequence). CDR3: CAWSTAGYSNQPQHF. Combining the CDR3 with reference TRBV30 and TRBJ1-5 gives the whole variable domain SQTIHQWPATLVQPVGSPLSLECTVEGTSNPNLYWYRQAAGRGLQLLFYSVGIGQISSEVPQNLSASRPQDRQFILSSKKLLLSDSGFYLCAWSTAGYSNQPQHFGDGTRLSIL.

The chain employs TRBV18 and TRBJ2-7. This CDR3 region has 14 residues. In germline, CDR1 is KGHSH, CDR2 LQKENI. CDR3 protein: CASSPNRITYEQYF.

The V gene is TRBV2, the J gene TRBJ2-7; TCRdb's D call, TRBD2, is unchecked because there is no DNA. Germline CDR1 and CDR2: SNHLY and FYNNEI. The CDR3 sequence is 13 residues long. CDR3: CASSYGRGYEQYF.

The chain links TRBV20-1 to TRBJ2-3; the D gene TCRdb calls, TRBD2, cannot be checked with no DNA. The germline V gene has CDR1 DFQATT and CDR2 SNEGSKA (reference sequence). The CDR3 has 14 amino acids. The CDR3 sequence: CSASLAGGPGTQYF.

The gene calls are TRBV11-2 and TRBJ1-3. The CDR3 runs to 14 residues. Germline loops: CDR1 SGHAT, CDR2 FQNNGV. The CDR3 loop reads CASSLKSSGNTIYF.

V usage is TRBV20-1 and J usage is TRBJ2-1; TCRdb indicates TRBD2, and absent DNA this call remains unverified. Germline V gene data show CDR1 as DFQATT and CDR2 as SNEGSKA (reference sequence). The CDR3 loop spans 16 amino acids. CDR3 residues: CSAATPGLAGVVEQFF.

This chain uses TRBV29-1 with TRBJ2-7; TCRdb's D call, TRBD1, is unchecked because there is no DNA. The CDR3 sequence is 13 residues long. CDR1 and CDR2 from the germline V gene are SQVTM and ANQGSEA. The CDR3 is CSAAGQGVREQYF.

This chain joins TRBV5-5 and TRBJ2-5; TCRdb designates TRBD1, a call that cannot be tested without DNA. Germline V gene sequence: CDR1 SGHKS, CDR2 YYEKEE (reference sequence). There are 14 residues in the CDR3. This chain's CDR3 is CASSLTGTTETQYF.

The chain joins TRBV24-1 to TRBJ2-5; TCRdb lists TRBD1, though no DNA is available to test this call. Germline V CDR1 and CDR2: KGHDR, SFDVKD. The CDR3 runs to 19 residues. The CDR3 loop is CATSDLTPGQGDYQETQYF.

This rearrangement joins TRBV10-2 to TRBJ2-7. The CDR3 sequence is 14 residues long. CDR1 is WSHSY, CDR2 SAAADI, per germline. The CDR3 is CASRDRVDSYEQYF.

The gene calls are TRBV10-3 and TRBJ2-7. The CDR3 runs 11 residues. Per the germline V gene, CDR1 is ENHRY and CDR2 is SYGVKD. The CDR3 sequence is CAIGVGYEQYF.

V gene TRBV5-1 combines with J gene TRBJ2-7; TCRdb lists TRBD1, though no DNA is available to test this call. The CDR3 is made up of 14 amino acids. Germline assignment: CDR1 SGHRS and CDR2 YFSETQ. CDR3 sequence: CASSKVTAAYEQYF.

J is TRBJ1-4 and V is TRBV4-2; TCRdb returns TRBD1, unconfirmable since there is no DNA. The CDR3 spans 13 residues. Germline V gives CDR1 LGHNA, CDR2 YNFKEQ. The CDR3 spells CASSTGRDEKLFF.

The V call is TRBV7-2, the J call TRBJ1-1; TCRdb indicates TRBD1, and absent DNA this call remains unverified. The CDR3 is 14 amino acids. Germline assignment: CDR1 SGHTA and CDR2 FQGNSA. CDR3 region: CASSYDRSNTEAFF.

The gene calls are TRBV5-4 and TRBJ2-1. In germline, CDR1 is SGHNT, CDR2 YYREEE (reference sequence). The CDR3 loop spans 15 amino acids. The CDR3 loop reads CASSLWLRSHNEQFF. Drawing the rest from reference TRBV5-4 and TRBJ2-1, the complete variable domain is ETGVTQSPTHLIKTRGQQVTLRCSSQSGHNTVSWYQQALGQGPQFIFQYYREEENGRGNFPPRFSGLQFPNYSSELNVNALELDDSALYLCASSLWLRSHNEQFFGPGTRLTVL.

V gene TRBV9 combines with J gene TRBJ2-5; TCRdb proposes TRBD1, but this gene call is untestable without DNA. Germline V gene sequence: CDR1 SGDLS, CDR2 YYNGEE. CDR3 length equals 17 residues. The CDR3 here is CASGATPGTYYQETQYF.

CDR3 sequence reads: CASSLLTEAFF. The chain couples TRBV7-9 to TRBJ1-1. Germline loops: CDR1 SEHNR, CDR2 FQNEAQ (reference sequence). The CDR3 is 11 residues long.

The chain carries TRBV9 and TRBJ2-1; without DNA, the TCRdb call of TRBD2 cannot be checked. The CDR3 is 12 residues long. CDR1 and CDR2 (germline): SGDLS, YYNGEE. The CDR3: CASSLVAGEQFF.